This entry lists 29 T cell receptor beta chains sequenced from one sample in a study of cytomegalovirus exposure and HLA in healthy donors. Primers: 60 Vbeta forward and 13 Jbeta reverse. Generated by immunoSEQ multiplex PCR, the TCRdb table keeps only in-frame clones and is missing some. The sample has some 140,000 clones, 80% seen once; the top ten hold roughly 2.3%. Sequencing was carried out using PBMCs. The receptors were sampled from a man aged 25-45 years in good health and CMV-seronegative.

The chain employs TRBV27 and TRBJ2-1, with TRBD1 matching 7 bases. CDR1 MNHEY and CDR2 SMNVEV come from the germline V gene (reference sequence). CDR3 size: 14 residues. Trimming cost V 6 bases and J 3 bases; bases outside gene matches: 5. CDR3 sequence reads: CASSLDRVYNEQFF. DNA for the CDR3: TGTGCCAGCAGCTTAGACAGGGTCTACAATGAGCAGTTCTTC.

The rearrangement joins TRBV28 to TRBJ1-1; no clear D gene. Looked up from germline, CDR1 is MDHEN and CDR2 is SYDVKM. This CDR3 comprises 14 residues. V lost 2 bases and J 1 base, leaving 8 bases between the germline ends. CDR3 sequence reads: CASSLEQENTEAFF. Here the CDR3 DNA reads TGTGCCAGCAGTTTAGAACAAGAGAACACTGAAGCTTTCTTT.

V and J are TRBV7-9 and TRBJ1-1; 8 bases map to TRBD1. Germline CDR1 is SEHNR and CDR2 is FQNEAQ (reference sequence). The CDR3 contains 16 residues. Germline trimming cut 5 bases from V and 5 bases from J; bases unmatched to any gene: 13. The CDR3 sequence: CASSPRRDRRGTEAFF. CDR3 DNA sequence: TGTGCCAGCAGCCCTAGGAGGGACAGGAGGGGTACTGAAGCTTTCTTT.

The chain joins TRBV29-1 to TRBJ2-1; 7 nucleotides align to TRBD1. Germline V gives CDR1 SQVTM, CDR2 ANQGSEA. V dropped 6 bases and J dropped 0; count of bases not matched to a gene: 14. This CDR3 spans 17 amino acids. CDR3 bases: TGCAGCGTCCGGCCGGGCAACAGGGGTTTCTCCTACAATGAGCAGTTCTTC. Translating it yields CSVRPGNRGFSYNEQFF.

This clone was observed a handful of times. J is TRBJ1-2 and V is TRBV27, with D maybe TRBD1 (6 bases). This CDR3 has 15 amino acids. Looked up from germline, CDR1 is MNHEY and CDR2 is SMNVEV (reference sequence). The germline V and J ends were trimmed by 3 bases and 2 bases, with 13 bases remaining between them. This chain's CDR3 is CASSFLGGQNYGYTF. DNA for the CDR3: TGTGCCAGCAGTTTTTTAGGAGGACAGAACTATGGCTACACCTTC.

For the CDR3, the DNA is TGTGCCAGCAGTTACTCTCACTCTGCAACTAATGAAAAACTGTTTTTT. This codes for CASSYSHSATNEKLFF. The chain uses TRBV6-5 and TRBJ1-4; no reliable D call. Germline CDR1 and CDR2: MNHEY and SVGAGI. The CDR3 is made up of 16 amino acids. Trimming removed 0 bases at V and 0 bases at J, with 8 bases between.

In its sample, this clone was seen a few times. The CDR3 region is CASSYRQGANEQYF. CDR3 nucleotide sequence: TGTGCCAGCAGTTACCGACAGGGGGCCAACGAGCAGTACTTC. This chain uses TRBV7-2 with TRBJ2-7; 10 bases are shared with TRBD1. The V gene end was trimmed by 6 bases and the J gene end by 5 bases; junction bases not matched to a gene: 7. There are 14 residues in the CDR3. Germline CDR1 is SGHTA and CDR2 is FQGNSA.

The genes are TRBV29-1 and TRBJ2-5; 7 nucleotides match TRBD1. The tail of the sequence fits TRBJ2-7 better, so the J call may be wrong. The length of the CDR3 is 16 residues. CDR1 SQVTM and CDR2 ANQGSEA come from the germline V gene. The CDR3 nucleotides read TGCAGCGTTGAAGATACCCGGACAGGCGGATTCTACGAGCAGTACTTC. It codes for CSVEDTRTGGFYEQYF.

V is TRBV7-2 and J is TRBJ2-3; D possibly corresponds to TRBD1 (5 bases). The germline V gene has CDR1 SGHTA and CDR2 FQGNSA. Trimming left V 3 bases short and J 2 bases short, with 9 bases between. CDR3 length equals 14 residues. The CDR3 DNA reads TGTGCCAGCAGCTTTAGCAGGGCCACAGATACGCAGTATTTT. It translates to CASSFSRATDTQYF.

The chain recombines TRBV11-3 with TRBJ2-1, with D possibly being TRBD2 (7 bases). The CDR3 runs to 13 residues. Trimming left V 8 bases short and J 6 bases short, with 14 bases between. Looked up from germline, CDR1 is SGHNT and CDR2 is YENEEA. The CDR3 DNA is TGTGCCAGCGGGGGAGGGGGAGTCAATGAGCAGTTCTTC. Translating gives CASGGGGVNEQFF.

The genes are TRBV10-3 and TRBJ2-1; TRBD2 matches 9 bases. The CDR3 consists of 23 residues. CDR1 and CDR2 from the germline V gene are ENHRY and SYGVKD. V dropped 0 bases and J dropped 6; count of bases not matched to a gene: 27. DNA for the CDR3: TGTGCCATCAGTGAGTCTAAGCGCGAGGGTTGGGACCGCGGGAGGGCGCCAAGCAATGAGCAGTTCTTC. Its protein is CAISESKREGWDRGRAPSNEQFF.

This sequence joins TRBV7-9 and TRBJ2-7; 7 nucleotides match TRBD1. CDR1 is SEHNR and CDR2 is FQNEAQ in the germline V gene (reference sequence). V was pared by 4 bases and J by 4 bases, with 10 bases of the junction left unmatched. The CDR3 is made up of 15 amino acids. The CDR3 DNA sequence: TGTGCCAGCAGCTCAACCGGGACAGAGCTTTACGAGCAGTACTTC. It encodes CASSSTGTELYEQYF.

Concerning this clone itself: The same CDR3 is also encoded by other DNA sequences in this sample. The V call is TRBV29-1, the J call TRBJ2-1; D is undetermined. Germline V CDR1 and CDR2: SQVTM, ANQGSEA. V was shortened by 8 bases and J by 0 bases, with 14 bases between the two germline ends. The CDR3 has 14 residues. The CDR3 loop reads CSSGFRFSYNEQFF. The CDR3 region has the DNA TGCAGCTCCGGGTTTCGGTTCTCCTACAATGAGCAGTTCTTC.

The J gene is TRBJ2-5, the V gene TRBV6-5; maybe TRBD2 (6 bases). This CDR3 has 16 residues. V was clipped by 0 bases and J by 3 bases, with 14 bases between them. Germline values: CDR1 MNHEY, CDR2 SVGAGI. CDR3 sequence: CASSYSGSGIKETQYF. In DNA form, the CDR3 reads TGTGCCAGCAGTTACTCCGGTAGCGGTATCAAAGAGACCCAGTACTTC.

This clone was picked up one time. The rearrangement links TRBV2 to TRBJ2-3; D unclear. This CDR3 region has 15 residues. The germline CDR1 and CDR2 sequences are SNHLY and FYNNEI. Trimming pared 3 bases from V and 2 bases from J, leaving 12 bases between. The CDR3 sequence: CASSDQVRNTDTQYF. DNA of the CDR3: TGTGCCAGCAGTGATCAAGTCAGGAACACAGATACGCAGTATTTT.

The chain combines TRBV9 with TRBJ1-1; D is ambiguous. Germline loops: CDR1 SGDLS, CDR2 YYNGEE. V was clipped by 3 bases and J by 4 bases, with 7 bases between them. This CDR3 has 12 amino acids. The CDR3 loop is CASSALGTEAFF. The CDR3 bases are TGTGCCAGCAGCGCACTCGGCACTGAAGCTTTCTTT.

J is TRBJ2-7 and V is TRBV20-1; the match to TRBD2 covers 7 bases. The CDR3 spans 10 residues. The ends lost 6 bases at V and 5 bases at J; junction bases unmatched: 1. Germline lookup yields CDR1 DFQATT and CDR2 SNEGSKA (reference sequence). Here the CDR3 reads CSAGRDEQYF. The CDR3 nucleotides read TGCAGTGCGGGGAGGGACGAGCAGTACTTC.

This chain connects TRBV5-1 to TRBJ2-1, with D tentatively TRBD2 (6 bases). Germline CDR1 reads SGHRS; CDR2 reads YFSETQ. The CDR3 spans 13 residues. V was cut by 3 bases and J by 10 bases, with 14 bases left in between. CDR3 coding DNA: TGCGCCAGCAGCTGGGAATCAGCGGGCGAGCAGTTCTTC. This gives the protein CASSWESAGEQFF.

CDR3 coding DNA: TGCGCCAGCAGCAACGGACAGGGCTCTGGAATTAACTATGGCTACACCTTC. Translating it yields CASSNGQGSGINYGYTF. The chain has TRBV5-1 and TRBJ1-2; 8 bases agree with TRBD1. Germline V gene data show CDR1 as SGHRS and CDR2 as YFSETQ. Trimming removed 4 bases from V and 1 base from J; junction bases left unmatched: 12. CDR3 length equals 17 residues.

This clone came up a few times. The CDR3 sequence is CASSTPDRNTGELFF. The CDR3 DNA reads TGTGCCAGCAGCACCCCGGACAGGAACACCGGGGAGCTGTTTTTT. The J gene is TRBJ2-2, the V gene TRBV7-9; possible D gene TRBD1, 6 bases. The V and J ends lost 5 bases and 1 base respectively, with 11 bases between them. CDR1 is SEHNR, CDR2 FQNEAQ, per germline (reference sequence). This CDR3 is 15 amino acids long.

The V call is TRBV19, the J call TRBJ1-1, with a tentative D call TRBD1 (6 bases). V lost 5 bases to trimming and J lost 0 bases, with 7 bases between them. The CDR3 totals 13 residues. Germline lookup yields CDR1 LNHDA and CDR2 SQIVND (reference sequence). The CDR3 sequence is CASSRDMNTEAFF. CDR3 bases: TGTGCCAGTAGTCGGGACATGAACACTGAAGCTTTCTTT.

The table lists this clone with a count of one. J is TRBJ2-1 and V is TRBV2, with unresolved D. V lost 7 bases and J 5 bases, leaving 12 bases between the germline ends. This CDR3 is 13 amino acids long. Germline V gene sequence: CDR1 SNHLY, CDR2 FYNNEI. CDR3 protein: CASMSAQDNEQFF. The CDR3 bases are TGTGCCAGCATGTCGGCTCAGGACAATGAGCAGTTCTTC.

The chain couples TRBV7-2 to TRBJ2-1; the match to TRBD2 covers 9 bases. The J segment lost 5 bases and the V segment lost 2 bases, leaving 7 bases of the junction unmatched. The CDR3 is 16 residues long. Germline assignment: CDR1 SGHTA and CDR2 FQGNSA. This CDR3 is CASSLMAGGINNEQFF. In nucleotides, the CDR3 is TGTGCCAGCAGCTTAATGGCGGGAGGGATAAACAATGAGCAGTTCTTC.

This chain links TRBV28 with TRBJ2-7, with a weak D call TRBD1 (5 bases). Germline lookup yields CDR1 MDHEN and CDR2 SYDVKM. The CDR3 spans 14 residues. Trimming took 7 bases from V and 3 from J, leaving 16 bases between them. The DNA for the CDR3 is TGTGCCAGCAATACCCAGCAGGGCTTCTACGAGCAGTACTTC. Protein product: CASNTQQGFYEQYF.

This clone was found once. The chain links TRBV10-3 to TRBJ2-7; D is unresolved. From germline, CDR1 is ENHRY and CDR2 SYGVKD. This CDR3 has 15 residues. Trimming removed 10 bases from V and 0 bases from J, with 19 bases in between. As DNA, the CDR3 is TGTGCCACCTCGAGTGGGCAGGTAAGCTCCTACGAGCAGTACTTC. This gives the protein CATSSGQVSSYEQYF.

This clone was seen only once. The CDR3 DNA is TGTGCCAGCAGTAGACCGGGGGTGAACACTGAAGCTTTCTTT. Its protein product is CASSRPGVNTEAFF. The V and J genes are TRBV27 and TRBJ1-1; D may be TRBD1 (5 bases). CDR1 is MNHEY and CDR2 is SMNVEV in the germline V gene (reference sequence). The CDR3 contains 14 residues. Trimming cost V 5 bases and J 0 bases, with 10 bases left between them.

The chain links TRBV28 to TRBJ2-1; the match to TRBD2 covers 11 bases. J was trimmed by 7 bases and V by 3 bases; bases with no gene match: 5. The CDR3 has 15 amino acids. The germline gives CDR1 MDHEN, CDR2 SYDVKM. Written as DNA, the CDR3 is TGTGCCAGCAGTTTCGGTACTAGCGGGAGAAATGAGCAGTTCTTC. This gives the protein CASSFGTSGRNEQFF.

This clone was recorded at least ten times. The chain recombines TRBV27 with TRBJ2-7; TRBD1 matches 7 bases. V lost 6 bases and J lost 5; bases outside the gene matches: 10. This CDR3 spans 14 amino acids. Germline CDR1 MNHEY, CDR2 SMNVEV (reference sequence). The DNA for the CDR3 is TGTGCCAGCAGGACCCGACAGGGTGGGGACGAGCAGTACTTC. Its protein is CASRTRQGGDEQYF.

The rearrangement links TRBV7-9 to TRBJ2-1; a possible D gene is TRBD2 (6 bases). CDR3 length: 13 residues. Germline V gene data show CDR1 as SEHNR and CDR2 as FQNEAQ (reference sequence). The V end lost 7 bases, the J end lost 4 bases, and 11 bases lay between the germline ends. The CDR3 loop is CASTGGAYNEQFF. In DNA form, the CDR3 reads TGTGCCAGCACGGGCGGGGCATACAATGAGCAGTTCTTC.